The present TCR beta chain was sequenced within a study of shared clonotypes between healthy human individuals. This CDR3 region has 14 residues. Germline CDR1 is SGHAT and CDR2 is FQNNGV. The trim removed 2 bases at V and 4 bases at J, leaving 4 bases unmatched. This clone was seen only once. The antigen is undetermined. Study-wide results and caveats: It was observed that roughly 5% of naive CD4 clonotypes were shared across several donors. Among donors, sharing of clonotypes was expected to be affected by sequencing depth.

The protocol was immunoSEQ multiplex PCR, while the TCRdb copy is restricted to in-frame clones and leaves out a portion. The sample shows about 2 million clones, over 85% of them seen only once. Donors included only healthy HIV-negative adults lacking recent acute infections or vaccinations. This chain uses TRBV11-2 with TRBJ2-7, with 8 bases matching TRBD1. The clonotype was recovered from a man younger than 35 in good health. The specimen sequenced was naive CD4+ T cells sorted from blood. Subset denoted: CD45RA+ positively selected. CDR3 DNA sequence: TGTGCCAGCAGCTTATACGACAGGGGATACGAGCAGTACTTC. This translates into CASSLYDRGYEQYF.